One sample yielded the 14 T cell receptor beta chains listed below, sequenced in a study of human T cells and chemical hapten exposure (dated by TCRdb to the early 2020s). Libraries were prepared through RACE. The sequencer listed for this sample is NextSeq 500. TCRdb handled the public reads itself, with Q25 trimming in fastp and clone calling in MiXCR, and kept productive beta chains. Records with the same CDR3 protein are collapsed into one entry carrying the most frequent genes and DNA. The table for this sample lists about 80,000 distinct CDR3 sequences; 10% of them were counted only once. The leading ten clones occupy more than 1.1% of the sample. The label giving this sample's time point can be read as: patch test 1, 2 weeks after DPC sensitization. Per the publication, the treatment or condition label means: therapeutic diphenylcyclopropenone sensitization with weekly scalp DPC. Specimen: whole blood, collected in connection with sensitization to the hapten diphenylcyclopropenone (DPC). The receptor source for this set is a woman in her forties or fifties with alopecia areata. Some clones in this sample may be carry-over from other donors' samples.

In this sample, this clonotype turned up a few times. CDR3 in amino acids: CASSLQRTTFF. The CDR3 nucleotides read TGTGCCAGCAGTTTGCAGCGGACGACTTTCTTT. This chain connects TRBV28 to TRBJ1-1; D gene ambiguous. The CDR3 is made up of 11 amino acids. Germline CDR1 is MDHEN and CDR2 is SYDVKM. Trimming took off 3 bases at V and 12 bases at J, with 11 bases between the two ends.

This sequence joins TRBV5-1 and TRBJ2-5; D is possibly TRBD1 (7 bases). The CDR3 length is 15 residues. Germline CDR1 is SGHRS and CDR2 is YFSETQ. Trimming removed 7 bases at V and 1 base at J, with 17 bases between. In DNA, the CDR3 is TGCGCCAGCTACAGGGGTAGCGGAACCCAAGAGACCCAGTACTTC. This sequence encodes CASYRGSGTQETQYF.

The CDR3 protein is CASSLGGGPTDTQYF. The CDR3 bases are TGTGCCAGCAGCTTAGGGGGAGGGCCCACAGATACGCAGTATTTT. This chain uses TRBV7-9 with TRBJ2-3; 7 bases are a match to TRBD2. With V trimmed by 1 base and J by 2 bases, 3 bases remained unmatched. Germline assignment: CDR1 SEHNR and CDR2 FQNEAQ (reference sequence). The CDR3 extends over 15 amino acids.

There are a few counts of this clonotype. The chain has TRBV20-1 and TRBJ2-7; a possible D gene is TRBD2 (6 bases). This CDR3 has 13 residues. V was pared by 6 bases and J by 5 bases, with 17 bases between. Germline loops: CDR1 DFQATT, CDR2 SNEGSKA (reference sequence). The CDR3 loop is CSASAGGRNEQYF. The CDR3 DNA follows: TGCAGTGCAAGTGCCGGGGGAAGGAACGAGCAGTACTTC.

The V and J genes are TRBV29-1 and TRBJ2-7; D is undetermined. Looked up from germline, CDR1 is SQVTM and CDR2 is ANQGSEA. The CDR3 sequence is 13 residues long. Trimming removed 4 bases from V and 0 bases from J, with 10 bases in between. The CDR3 nucleotides are TGCAGCGTTGCTATGGGTAACTCCTACGAGCAGTACTTC. As protein: CSVAMGNSYEQYF.

This clonotype occurred a few times. The gene calls are TRBV7-2 and TRBJ2-2; TRBD2 agrees at 9 bases. Germline trimming cut 2 bases from V and 6 bases from J; bases unmatched to any gene: 4. In germline, CDR1 is SGHTA, CDR2 FQGNSA. The CDR3 has 15 residues. CDR3 sequence (DNA): TGTGCCAGCAGCTTAAATGGCGGGAGGGCCGGGGAGCTGTTTTTT. It specifies CASSLNGGRAGELFF. Variable domain in full (rest from reference TRBV7-2 and TRBJ2-2): GAGVSQSPSNKVTEKGKDVELRCDPISGHTALYWYRQSLGQGLEFLIYFQGNSAPDKSGLPSDRFSAERTGGSVSTLTIQRTQQEDSAVYLCASSLNGGRAGELFFGEGSRLTVL.

This clonotype was detected ten times or more. The CDR3 nucleotides are TGTGCCAGCTCACCGCCCGGACTAGCGGGAGGCACAGATACGCAGTATTTT. This gives the protein CASSPPGLAGGTDTQYF. The chain recombines TRBV18 with TRBJ2-3, with 13 nucleotides matching TRBD2. The length of the CDR3 is 17 residues. Germline V gene lookup returns CDR1 KGHSH and CDR2 LQKENI. V lost 3 bases and J lost 1; bases outside the gene matches: 4.

This clonotype has ten or more counts. This rearrangement joins TRBV11-2 to TRBJ1-1; the D is unclear. V lost 1 base and J lost 4, with 10 bases in between. The length of the CDR3 is 14 residues. Germline V gives CDR1 SGHAT, CDR2 FQNNGV. The CDR3 protein is CASSLAPRVTEAFF. In nucleotides, the CDR3 is TGTGCCAGCAGCTTAGCTCCCCGCGTCACTGAAGCTTTCTTT.

The chain joins TRBV6-6 to TRBJ2-1; TRBD2 is a possible D gene (6 bases). This CDR3 is 19 amino acids long. Between the trimmed V and J ends, which lost 2 bases and 0 bases, there was a span of 20 bases. Per germline, CDR1 MNHNY and CDR2 SVGAGI (reference sequence). DNA for the CDR3: TGTGCCAGCAGTTACCTGAGGGGAGGAGAGCGACCCTCCTACAATGAGCAGTTCTTC. It codes for CASSYLRGGERPSYNEQFF.

In this sample, this clonotype turned up a few times. V gene TRBV5-1 combines with J gene TRBJ2-3; 8 nucleotides line up with TRBD1. The ends lost 2 bases at V and 4 bases at J; junction bases unmatched: 3. CDR1 and CDR2 (germline): SGHRS, YFSETQ. The CDR3 loop spans 14 amino acids. CDR3 DNA sequence: TGCGCCAGCAGCTTACAGGGGGAGGCAGATACGCAGTATTTT. Encoded protein: CASSLQGEADTQYF.

On this clonotype itself: It may be a read error: a sequence one base away is much more abundant. V usage is TRBV6-6 and J usage is TRBJ2-1; D tentatively reads TRBD1 or TRBD2 (5 bases each). CDR3 length equals 15 residues. Looked up from germline, CDR1 is MNHNY and CDR2 is SVGAGI (reference sequence). The CDR3 bases are TGTACCAGCAGACCAACACCCGGGACGCCGAATGAGCAGTTCTTC. As protein: CTSRPTPGTPNEQFF.

The J gene is TRBJ2-1, the V gene TRBV24-1; TRBD2 matches at 12 bases. With V trimmed by 3 bases and J by 5 bases, 7 bases remained unmatched. The CDR3 runs 17 residues. Germline loops: CDR1 KGHDR, CDR2 SFDVKD. In nucleotides, the CDR3 is TGTGCCACCAGTGATCCGATGGGACTAGCGGGCGACAATGAGCAGTTCTTC. Amino acid sequence: CATSDPMGLAGDNEQFF.

This clonotype was recorded many times. This chain connects TRBV9 to TRBJ1-6, with unresolved D. V was trimmed by 0 bases and J by 8 bases, leaving 6 bases between them. The CDR3 runs to 13 residues. Looked up from germline, CDR1 is SGDLS and CDR2 is YYNGEE. The CDR3 loop is CASSVGDDSPLHF. The CDR3 DNA is TGTGCCAGCAGCGTAGGAGATGATTCACCCCTCCACTTT.

This clonotype has just a few counts. The V call is TRBV29-1, the J call TRBJ1-5; 7 bases map to TRBD1. In germline, CDR1 is SQVTM, CDR2 ANQGSEA. V dropped 6 bases and J dropped 0; count of bases not matched to a gene: 8. This CDR3 contains 15 residues. The CDR3 here is CSVRVGTDSNQPQHF. The CDR3 region has the DNA TGCAGCGTGAGAGTGGGGACAGATAGCAATCAGCCCCAGCATTTT.